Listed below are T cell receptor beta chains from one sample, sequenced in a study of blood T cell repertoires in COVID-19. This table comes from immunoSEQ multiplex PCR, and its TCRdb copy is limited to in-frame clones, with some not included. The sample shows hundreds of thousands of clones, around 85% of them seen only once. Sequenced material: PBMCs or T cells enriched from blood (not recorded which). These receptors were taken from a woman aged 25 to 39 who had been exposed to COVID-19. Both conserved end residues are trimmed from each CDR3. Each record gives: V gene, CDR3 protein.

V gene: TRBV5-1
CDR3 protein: ASSLGDRPRGEKLF

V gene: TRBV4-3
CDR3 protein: ASSRDRQATYEQY

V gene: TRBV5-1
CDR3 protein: ASSLEGRQETQY

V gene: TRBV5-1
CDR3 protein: ASSLQQGLSYEQY

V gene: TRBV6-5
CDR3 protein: ASSYLTPGGNTEAF

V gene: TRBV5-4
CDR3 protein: ASSPSGTDTQY

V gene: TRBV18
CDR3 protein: ASSPTTEQSYGYT

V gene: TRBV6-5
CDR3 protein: ASSTGGLGNTIY

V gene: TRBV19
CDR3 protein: ASSTGGVTEAF

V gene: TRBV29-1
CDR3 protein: SVVGRSTFYGYT

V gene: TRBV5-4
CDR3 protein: ASSFTGGANSYEQY

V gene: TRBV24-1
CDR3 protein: ATSDNRGRGEAF

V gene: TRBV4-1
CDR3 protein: ASSPQVSGGFQETQY

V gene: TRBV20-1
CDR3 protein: SASLSGGADTQY

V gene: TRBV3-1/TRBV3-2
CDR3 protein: ASSHIRGHWIMY

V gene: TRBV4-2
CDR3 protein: ASSQANGAYEQY

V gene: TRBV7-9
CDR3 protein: ASSPRYSGYT

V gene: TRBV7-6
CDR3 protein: ASSPGQVVTEAF

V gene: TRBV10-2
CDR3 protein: ASSGSRYEQY

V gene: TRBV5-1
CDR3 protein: ASSLGGTGREKLF

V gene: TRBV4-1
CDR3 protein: ASSQRQAQSYGYT